The 24 T cell receptor beta chains in this list originate from one sample, sequenced in a study of T cell changes during pregnancy in multiple sclerosis. The repertoire was sequenced with immunoSEQ multiplex PCR; TCRdb's copy has only in-frame clones and lacks some. The sample shows approximately 27,000 clones, 85% to 90% of them seen only once. The material sequenced was CD8+ T cells from peripheral blood mononuclear cells, taken before pregnancy. The receptors shown here come from a female donor with multiple sclerosis, enrolled in a pregnancy study.

This chain joins TRBV28 and TRBJ1-5; possible D gene TRBD1, 5 bases. The germline V and J ends were trimmed by 6 bases and 9 bases, with 18 bases remaining between them. The CDR3 length is 14 residues. Germline V lookup: CDR1 MDHEN, CDR2 SYDVKM. The CDR3 spells CASSLRMGRGPQHF. The CDR3 bases are TGTGCCAGCAGCCTTCGGATGGGGCGCGGGCCCCAGCATTTT.

The chain couples TRBV7-2 to TRBJ2-1; TRBD2 matches 8 bases. V lost 1 base, J lost 8 bases, and 13 bases stayed unmatched. The CDR3 has 17 residues. Germline V CDR1 and CDR2: SGHTA, FQGNSA. The CDR3: CASSLGLPLRGGHEQFF. The DNA of the CDR3 is TGTGCCAGCAGCTTAGGCTTACCTCTCCGGGGGGGCCATGAGCAGTTCTTC.

The chain recombines TRBV2 with TRBJ2-3; maybe TRBD2 (6 bases). Germline CDR1 and CDR2: SNHLY and FYNNEI. Trimming left V 11 bases short and J 4 bases short, with 13 bases between. CDR3 length: 12 residues. CDR3 DNA sequence: TGTGCCTGCCCGACTAGGCCAGATACGCAGTATTTT. It yields the protein CACPTRPDTQYF.

The CDR3 DNA follows: TGTGCCAGCAGTCTACAGGGGGCGGTTGGCTACACCTTC. This sequence encodes CASSLQGAVGYTF. This sequence joins TRBV27 and TRBJ1-2; 9 nucleotides align to TRBD1. The CDR3 consists of 13 residues. Germline-derived CDR1 and CDR2 are MNHEY and SMNVEV (reference sequence). After removal of 5 bases from V and 7 bases from J, the junction contained 5 bases not matched to a gene.

This clone appeared once. The rearrangement links TRBV6-1 to TRBJ2-7; 14 bases match TRBD2. There are 16 residues in the CDR3. The V gene end was trimmed by 3 bases and the J gene end by 2 bases; junction bases not matched to a gene: 3. The germline V gene has CDR1 MNHNS and CDR2 SASEGT. The CDR3 region has the DNA TGTGCCAGCAGTGAGGGACTAGCGGGGGCCCCCTACGAGCAGTACTTC. It specifies CASSEGLAGAPYEQYF.

The chain couples TRBV13 to TRBJ2-1; 11 positions match TRBD2. J gave up 7 bases and V 3 bases, and 5 bases lay outside the gene matches. There are 15 residues in the CDR3. Germline CDR1 reads PRHDT; CDR2 reads FYEKMQ (reference sequence). This chain's CDR3 is CASSFRLAGLNEQFF. CDR3 coding DNA: TGTGCCAGCAGCTTCCGACTAGCGGGGTTAAATGAGCAGTTCTTC.

The rearrangement joins TRBV4-1 to TRBJ1-4; 9 bases agree with TRBD1. Trimming took 4 bases from V and 8 from J; bases not matched to a gene: 11. CDR3 length equals 16 residues. Germline-derived CDR1 and CDR2 are MGHRA and YSYEKL. CDR3 region: CASSLPPGQGQEKLFF. Here the CDR3 DNA reads TGCGCCAGCAGCCTCCCCCCGGGACAGGGTCAAGAAAAACTGTTTTTT.

The chain joins TRBV5-1 to TRBJ2-7, with TRBD1 as a possible D gene (6 bases). The CDR3 covers 11 residues. The V and J ends lost 4 bases and 7 bases respectively, with 9 bases between them. Germline loops: CDR1 SGHRS, CDR2 YFSETQ. CDR3 protein: CASSQGWEQYF. The CDR3 DNA follows: TGCGCCAGCAGCCAGGGGTGGGAGCAGTACTTC.

The chain joins TRBV5-4 to TRBJ2-1, with D perhaps TRBD2 (6 bases). The CDR3 is made up of 16 amino acids. Germline assignment: CDR1 SGHNT and CDR2 YYREEE (reference sequence). The V gene lost 4 bases and the J gene lost 4 bases, with 18 bases spanning the gap. The CDR3 here is CASSRPPGLLYNEQFF. The CDR3 DNA is TGTGCCAGCAGCAGACCTCCGGGACTGCTGTACAATGAGCAGTTCTTC.

CDR3 DNA: TGTGCCAGCAGTCTGGGGACAGAAGGAAACTATGGCTACACCTTC. It encodes CASSLGTEGNYGYTF. This chain links TRBV27 with TRBJ1-2; 7 nucleotides agree with TRBD1. CDR3 length equals 15 residues. Germline assignment: CDR1 MNHEY and CDR2 SMNVEV (reference sequence). Trimming removed 5 bases from V and 2 bases from J; junction bases left unmatched: 8.

This clone was detected a few times. This chain uses TRBV5-6 with TRBJ1-1; TRBD1 is a possible D gene (6 bases). V was shortened by 1 base and J by 6 bases, with 13 bases between the two germline ends. The length of the CDR3 is 14 residues. Germline-derived CDR1 and CDR2 are SGHDT and YYEEEE. The CDR3 here is CASSLSLGAAEAFF. The CDR3 DNA reads TGTGCCAGCAGCTTGTCTCTGGGGGCGGCTGAAGCTTTCTTT. Based on the CDR3 plus reference TRBV5-6 and TRBJ1-1, the full variable domain is DAGVTQSPTHLIKTRGQQVTLRCSPKSGHDTVSWYQQALGQGPQFIFQYYEEEERQRGNFPDRFSGHQFPNYSSELNVNALLLGDSALYLCASSLSLGAAEAFFGQGTRLTVV.

The chain is built from TRBV5-6 and TRBJ1-2; no reliable D call. The CDR3 has 16 amino acids. The V gene lost 1 base and the J gene lost 8 bases, with 21 bases spanning the gap. The germline V gene has CDR1 SGHDT and CDR2 YYEEEE. The CDR3 here is CASSLKRADHVWGYTF. Here the CDR3 DNA reads TGTGCCAGCAGCTTGAAGAGGGCGGACCATGTTTGGGGCTACACCTTC.

The rearrangement joins TRBV6-1 to TRBJ2-5; 10 nucleotides align to TRBD2. Germline V lookup: CDR1 MNHNS, CDR2 SASEGT. The CDR3 totals 14 residues. J lost 5 bases, V lost 3 bases, and 3 bases had no gene match. The CDR3 region has the DNA TGTGCCAGCAGTGACGGTAGCGGGGGGGAGACCCAGTACTTC. Translated: CASSDGSGGETQYF.

The rearrangement joins TRBV7-9 to TRBJ1-2; perhaps TRBD1 as D (5 bases). The CDR3 extends over 18 amino acids. Germline CDR1 reads SEHNR; CDR2 reads FQNEAQ (reference sequence). V shed 1 base and J shed 0 bases, with 18 bases lying between them. CDR3 nucleotides: TGTGCCAGCAGCTTAGGGAGGGGACTGGGAAAAGCTAACTATGGCTACACCTTC. The encoded protein is CASSLGRGLGKANYGYTF.

CDR3 bases: TGTGCCAGCAGCTCCCAGGGCCCGAGATTTCAGTACTTC. As protein: CASSSQGPRFQYF. The gene calls are TRBV5-5 and TRBJ2-4, with a weak D call TRBD1 (5 bases). The CDR3 consists of 13 residues. Trimming removed 3 bases at V and 11 bases at J, with 15 bases between. CDR1 and CDR2 (germline): SGHKS, YYEKEE (reference sequence).

This sequence joins TRBV6-5 and TRBJ1-1, with D unresolved. The germline V gene has CDR1 MNHEY and CDR2 SVGAGI. This CDR3 region has 13 residues. Trimming shortened V by 5 bases and J by 1 base, and 8 bases separated the two germline ends. The CDR3: CASSPQWNTEAFF. The CDR3, as DNA: TGTGCCAGCAGTCCACAGTGGAACACTGAAGCTTTCTTT.

The J gene is TRBJ1-4, the V gene TRBV27, with D uncertain. This CDR3 has 14 amino acids. Trimming stripped 4 bases from V and 7 bases from J, with 13 bases between. Germline CDR1 reads MNHEY; CDR2 reads SMNVEV (reference sequence). CDR3 protein: CASSSPGDGEKLFF. The CDR3 DNA is TGTGCCAGCAGTTCCCCGGGAGACGGTGAAAAACTGTTTTTT.

The chain employs TRBV30 and TRBJ2-7, with D uncertain. The V gene's germline CDR1 is GTSNPN and CDR2 SVGIG (reference sequence). This CDR3 region has 12 residues. Trimming left V 4 bases short and J 2 bases short, with 9 bases between. In DNA, the CDR3 is TGTGCCTGGAACATCCGTCCCTACGAGCAGTACTTC. Its translation: CAWNIRPYEQYF.

This clone came up once. The V and J genes are TRBV6-1 and TRBJ2-1; TRBD2 agrees at 13 bases. Germline V gene sequence: CDR1 MNHNS, CDR2 SASEGT. This CDR3 has 15 residues. V lost 1 base to trimming and J lost 6 bases; unmatched junction nucleotides: 0. CDR3 coding DNA: TGTGCCAGCAGTGAAGGGACTAGCGGGGGCAATGAGCAGTTCTTC. Its protein product is CASSEGTSGGNEQFF.

The chain combines TRBV13 with TRBJ2-4; tentative D call: TRBD2 (7 bases). This CDR3 is 15 amino acids long. The V end lost 5 bases, the J end lost 5 bases, and 16 bases lay between the germline ends. Germline CDR1 reads PRHDT; CDR2 reads FYEKMQ (reference sequence). The CDR3 DNA reads TGTGCCAGCAGCCGAAGCCGGGGGGCGCAAAACATTCAGTACTTC. It codes for CASSRSRGAQNIQYF.

This chain joins TRBV7-8 and TRBJ2-1; TRBD2 matches at 14 bases. The CDR3 length is 16 residues. Trimming removed 0 bases from V and 10 bases from J; junction bases left unmatched: 5. From germline, CDR1 is SGHVS and CDR2 FQNEAQ. CDR3 region: CASSLATSGGVTEQFF. The DNA for the CDR3 is TGTGCCAGCAGCTTAGCGACTAGCGGGGGGGTAACCGAGCAGTTCTTC.

As DNA, the CDR3 is TGTGCCTGGGGTACAGGGGGCGCGGGAGCTTTCTTT. As protein: CAWGTGGAGAFF. The rearrangement links TRBV30 to TRBJ1-1, with TRBD1 identical over 9 bases. The CDR3 consists of 12 residues. V lost 5 bases and J lost 10; bases outside the gene matches: 8. CDR1 GTSNPN and CDR2 SVGIG come from the germline V gene (reference sequence).

The chain recombines TRBV5-4 with TRBJ2-7; 9 nucleotides agree with TRBD1. J gave up 2 bases and V 6 bases, and 9 bases lay outside the gene matches. Germline CDR1 reads SGHNT; CDR2 reads YYREEE (reference sequence). The CDR3 runs 15 residues. CDR3 coding DNA: TGTGCCAGCACTATGGAGGGGACAGGGCCCTACGAGCAGTACTTC. Translated, it gives CASTMEGTGPYEQYF.

This rearrangement joins TRBV30 to TRBJ2-1, with 12 bases identical to TRBD1. The germline CDR1 and CDR2 sequences are GTSNPN and SVGIG (reference sequence). The CDR3 spans 15 residues. Trimming at V came to 4 bases and at J to 6 bases, leaving 7 bases not matched to a gene. CDR3 coding DNA: TGTGCCTGGATGCCCGGGACAGGGGGCATCAATGAGCAGTTCTTC. The encoded protein is CAWMPGTGGINEQFF.